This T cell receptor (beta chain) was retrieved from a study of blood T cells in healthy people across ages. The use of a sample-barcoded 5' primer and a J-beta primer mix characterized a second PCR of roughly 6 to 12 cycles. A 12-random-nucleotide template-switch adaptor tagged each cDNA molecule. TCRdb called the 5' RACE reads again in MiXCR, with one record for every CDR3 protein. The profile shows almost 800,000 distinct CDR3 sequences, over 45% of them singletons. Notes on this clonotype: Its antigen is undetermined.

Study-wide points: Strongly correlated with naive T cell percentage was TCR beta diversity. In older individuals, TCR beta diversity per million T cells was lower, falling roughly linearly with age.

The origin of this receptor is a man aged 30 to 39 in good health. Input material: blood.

Here the CDR3 reads CASSLAAGKETQYF. CDR3 in DNA: TGCGCCAGCAGCTTGGCCGCCGGAAAAGAGACCCAGTACTTC. The chain employs TRBV5-1 and TRBJ2-5; D not resolved. Trimming took 0 bases from V and 3 from J, leaving 9 bases between them. Germline lookup yields CDR1 SGHRS and CDR2 YFSETQ. The CDR3 is 14 amino acids.